Listed here are 4 T cell receptor beta chains from one sample, sequenced in a study of blood T cell repertoires in COVID-19. The protocol was immunoSEQ multiplex PCR, while the TCRdb copy is restricted to in-frame clones and leaves out a portion. Among around 470,000 clones listed, approximately 89% were seen once. The source material was peripheral blood. The source is a man aged 18 to 29 with COVID-19, enrolled during active disease.

This clone was found a few times. This chain connects TRBV19 to TRBJ1-5; D perhaps matches TRBD1 (6 bases). The germline V gene has CDR1 LNHDA and CDR2 SQIVND (reference sequence). V shed 3 bases and J shed 2 bases, with 14 bases lying between them. CDR3 size: 16 residues. CDR3 in amino acids: CASSIGGAWGNQPQHF. DNA for the CDR3: TGTGCCAGTAGTATTGGGGGCGCCTGGGGCAATCAGCCCCAGCATTTT. Variable domain in full (rest from reference TRBV19 and TRBJ1-5): DGGITQSPKYLFRKEGQNVTLSCEQNLNHDAMYWYRQDPGQGLRLIYYSQIVNDFQKGDIAEGYSVSREKKESFPLTVTSAQKNPTAFYLCASSIGGAWGNQPQHFGDGTRLSIL.

This chain links TRBV5-4 with TRBJ2-5; possible D gene TRBD2, 5 bases. V lost 2 bases, J lost 5 bases, and 10 bases lay in between. Germline loops: CDR1 SGHNT, CDR2 YYREEE (reference sequence). The CDR3 length is 13 residues. CDR3 nucleotide sequence: TGTGCCAGCAGCTTAGTTCCGGGGGAGACCCAGTACTTC. Amino acid sequence: CASSLVPGETQYF.

This chain connects TRBV9 to TRBJ1-6; maybe TRBD1 (5 bases). CDR1 SGDLS and CDR2 YYNGEE come from the germline V gene. The V end was cut by 2 bases, the J end by 10 bases, with 13 bases between. The CDR3 contains 14 residues. This CDR3 is CASSVGRVESPLHF. CDR3 sequence (DNA): TGTGCCAGCAGCGTGGGCAGGGTGGAATCACCCCTCCACTTT.

The V and J genes are TRBV3-1 (or the pseudogene TRBV3-2) and TRBJ2-3; 8 bases match TRBD1. V dropped 3 bases and J dropped 1; count of bases not matched to a gene: 3. Germline values: CDR1 LGHDT, CDR2 YNNKEL (reference sequence). The CDR3 loop spans 15 amino acids. DNA for the CDR3: TGTGCCAGCAGCCAGCTGGACAGGGGCACAGATACGCAGTATTTT. Its translation is CASSQLDRGTDTQYF.